This T cell receptor (beta chain) was recorded in a study of blood T cells in healthy people across ages. Findings and caveats of the study: PBMCs were not sorted, which prevented a conclusive comparison of naive versus antigen-experienced cells.

Donation came from healthy Caucasian individuals in Russia who were aged roughly 6 to 100. Staff drew 8 to 10 milliliters of peripheral blood from each donor. Germline CDR1 is SQVTM and CDR2 is ANQGSEA. The V end was cut by 2 bases, the J end by 0 bases, with 14 bases between. The CDR3 is 16 residues long. Together with a sample-barcoded 5' primer, a J-beta primer mix was included in a second PCR lasting roughly 6 to 12 cycles. Template switching added a 12-random-nucleotide identifier to every cDNA molecule. TCRdb analysed the 5' RACE reads with MiXCR anew, one entry per CDR3 protein. The sample consists of 980,000 or so distinct CDR3 sequences, 48% of them appearing once. A single count supports this clonotype. Its antigen remains unknown.

This receptor was identified in a man in his thirties or forties in good health. The genes are TRBV29-1 and TRBJ2-1, with D unclear. The sequenced material came from blood. CDR3 in DNA: TGCAGCGTTGAACCCCTCAATCCTAGCTCCTACAATGAGCAGTTCTTC. This gives the protein CSVEPLNPSSYNEQFF.